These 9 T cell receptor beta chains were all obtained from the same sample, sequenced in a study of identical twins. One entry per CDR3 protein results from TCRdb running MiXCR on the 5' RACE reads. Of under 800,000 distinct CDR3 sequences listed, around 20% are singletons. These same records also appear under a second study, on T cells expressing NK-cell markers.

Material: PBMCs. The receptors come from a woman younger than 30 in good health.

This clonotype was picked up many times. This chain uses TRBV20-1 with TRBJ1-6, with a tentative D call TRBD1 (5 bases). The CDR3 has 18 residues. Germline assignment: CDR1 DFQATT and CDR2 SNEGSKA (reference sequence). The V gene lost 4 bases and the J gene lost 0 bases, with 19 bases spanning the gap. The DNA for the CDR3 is TGCAGTGCTACTGGCGCCCGGGACCGTAGCTCCTATAATTCACCCCTCCACTTT. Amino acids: CSATGARDRSSYNSPLHF.

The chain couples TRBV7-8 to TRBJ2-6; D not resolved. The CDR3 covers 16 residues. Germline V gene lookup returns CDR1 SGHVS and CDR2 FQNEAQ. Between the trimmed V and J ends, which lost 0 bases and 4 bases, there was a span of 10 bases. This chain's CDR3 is CASSLALGRGANVLTF. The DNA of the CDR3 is TGTGCCAGCAGCTTAGCGCTAGGGCGGGGGGCCAACGTCCTGACTTTC.

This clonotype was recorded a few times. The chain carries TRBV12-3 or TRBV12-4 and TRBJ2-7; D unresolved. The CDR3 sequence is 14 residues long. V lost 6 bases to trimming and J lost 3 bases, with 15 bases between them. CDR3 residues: CASRADSAIYEQYF. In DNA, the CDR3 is TGTGCCAGCAGAGCCGACTCGGCGATCTACGAGCAGTACTTC.

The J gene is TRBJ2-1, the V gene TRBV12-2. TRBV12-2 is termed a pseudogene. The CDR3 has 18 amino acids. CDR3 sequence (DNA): TGTGCAAGTCGCCGAGTTTTTATACAGCAAACCTTATACAATGAGCAGTTCTTC. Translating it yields CASRRVFIQQTLYNEQFF.

CDR3: CASSLMGGRTGELFF. Written as DNA, the CDR3 is TGTGCCAGCAGTTTAATGGGGGGCCGTACCGGGGAGCTGTTTTTT. The J gene is TRBJ2-2, the V gene TRBV6-5, with D perhaps being TRBD1 or TRBD2 (6 bases each). Germline V gene lookup returns CDR1 MNHEY and CDR2 SVGAGI. The CDR3 has 15 amino acids. The ends were cut back, 4 bases at V and 5 bases at J, with 14 bases in the middle.

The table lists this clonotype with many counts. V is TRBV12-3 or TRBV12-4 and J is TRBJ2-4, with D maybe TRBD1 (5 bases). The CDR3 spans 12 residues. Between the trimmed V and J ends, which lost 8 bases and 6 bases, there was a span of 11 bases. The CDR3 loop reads CASGAGLNIQYF. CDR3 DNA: TGTGCCAGCGGAGCAGGGTTAAACATTCAGTACTTC.

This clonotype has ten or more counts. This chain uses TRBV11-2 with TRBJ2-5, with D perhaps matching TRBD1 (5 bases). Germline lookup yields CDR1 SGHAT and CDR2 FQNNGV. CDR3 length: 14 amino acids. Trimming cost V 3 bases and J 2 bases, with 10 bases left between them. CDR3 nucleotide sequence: TGTGCCAGCAGCTTCGGCAGGGATCAAGAGACCCAGTACTTC. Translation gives CASSFGRDQETQYF.

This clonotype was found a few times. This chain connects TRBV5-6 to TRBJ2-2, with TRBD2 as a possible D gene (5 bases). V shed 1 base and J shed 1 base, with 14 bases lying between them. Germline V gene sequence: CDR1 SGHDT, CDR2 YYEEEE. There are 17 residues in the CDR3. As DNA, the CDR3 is TGTGCCAGCAGCTTGCGTCTAGGGAGTGGGAACACCGGGGAGCTGTTTTTT. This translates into CASSLRLGSGNTGELFF.

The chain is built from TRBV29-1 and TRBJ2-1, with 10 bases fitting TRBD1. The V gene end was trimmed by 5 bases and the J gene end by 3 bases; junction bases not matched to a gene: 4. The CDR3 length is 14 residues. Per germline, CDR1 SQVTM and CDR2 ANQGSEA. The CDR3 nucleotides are TGCAGCGTTCCAGGGACAGGGGTCTACAATGAGCAGTTCTTC. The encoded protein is CSVPGTGVYNEQFF.